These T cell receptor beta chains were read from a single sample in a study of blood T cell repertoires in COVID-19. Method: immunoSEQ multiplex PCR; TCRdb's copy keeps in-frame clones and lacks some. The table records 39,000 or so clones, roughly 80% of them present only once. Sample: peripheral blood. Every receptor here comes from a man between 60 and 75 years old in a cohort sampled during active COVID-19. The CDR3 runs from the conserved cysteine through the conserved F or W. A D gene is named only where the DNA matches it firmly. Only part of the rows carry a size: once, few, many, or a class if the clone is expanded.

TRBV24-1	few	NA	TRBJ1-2	CATSQGDYGYTF	TGTGCCACCTCACAGGGCGACTATGGCTACACCTTC
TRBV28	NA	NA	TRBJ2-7	CASSRQGGGYEQYF	TGTGCCAGCAGCCGTCAGGGAGGCGGCTACGAGCAGTACTTC
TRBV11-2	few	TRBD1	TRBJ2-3	CASSGAGGSTDTQYF	TGTGCCAGCAGCGGTGCAGGGGGTTCCACAGATACGCAGTATTTT
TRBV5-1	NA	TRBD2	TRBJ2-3	CASSFRGLATDTQYF	TGCGCCAGCAGCTTCAGGGGACTAGCGACAGATACGCAGTATTTT
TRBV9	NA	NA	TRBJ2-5	CASSVGTEGETQYF	TGTGCCAGCAGCGTAGGTACAGAGGGAGAGACCCAGTACTTC
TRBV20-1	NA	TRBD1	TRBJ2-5	CSASGSPQGALQETQYF	TGCAGTGCTAGTGGCAGCCCACAGGGGGCTTTACAAGAGACCCAGTACTTC
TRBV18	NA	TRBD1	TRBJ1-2	CASSPYRTGTDYGYTF	TGTGCCAGCTCACCCTACCGGACAGGGACGGATTATGGCTACACCTTC
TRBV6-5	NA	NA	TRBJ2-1	CASSFRDSGSVEQFF	TGTGCCAGCAGTTTCCGGGACTCCGGTTCGGTAGAGCAGTTCTTC
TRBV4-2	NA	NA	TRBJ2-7	CASSQEGSAVEQYF	TGTGCCAGCAGCCAAGAAGGAAGCGCCGTCGAGCAGTACTTC
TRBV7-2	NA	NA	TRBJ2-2	CASTPHQQGFEAGELFF	TGTGCCAGCACCCCACATCAACAGGGATTTGAGGCCGGGGAGCTGTTTTTT
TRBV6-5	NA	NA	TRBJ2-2	CASTQDSSVTGELFF	TGTGCCAGCACCCAGGACAGTTCGGTCACCGGGGAGCTGTTTTTT
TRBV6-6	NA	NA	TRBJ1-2	CASILLVGQKGYGYTF	TGTGCCAGCATCCTTCTAGTGGGGCAAAAGGGCTATGGCTACACCTTC
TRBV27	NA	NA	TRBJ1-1	CASSSSPWREDGYTEAFF	TGTGCCAGCAGCTCTTCTCCTTGGAGGGAAGACGGGTACACTGAAGCTTTCTTT
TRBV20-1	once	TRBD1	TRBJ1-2	CSASVQGDGGYTF	TGCAGTGCTAGTGTACAGGGGGATGGTGGCTACACCTTC
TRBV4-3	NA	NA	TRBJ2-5	CASSRTRTQGSVETQYF	TGCGCCAGCAGCCGTACTAGGACACAGGGAAGTGTAGAGACCCAGTACTTC
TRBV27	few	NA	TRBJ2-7	CASRSTNHEQYF	TGTGCCAGCAGATCCACTAACCACGAGCAGTACTTC
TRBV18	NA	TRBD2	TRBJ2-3	CASSPKAGTATDTQYF	TGTGCCAGCTCACCAAAAGCGGGAACAGCCACAGATACGCAGTATTTT
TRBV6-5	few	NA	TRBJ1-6	CASNPRGINSPLHF	TGTGCCAGCAATCCGCGGGGGATAAATTCACCCCTCCACTTT
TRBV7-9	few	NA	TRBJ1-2	CASSRDNRVDGYTF	TGTGCCAGCAGCAGAGATAACAGGGTAGATGGCTACACCTTC
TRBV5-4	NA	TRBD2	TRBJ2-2	CASSPGGANTGELFF	TGTGCCAGCAGCCCGGGGGGGGCGAACACCGGGGAGCTGTTTTTT
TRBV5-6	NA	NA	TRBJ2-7	CASSLTLLGPYEQYF	TGTGCCAGCAGTCTGACCCTATTGGGCCCCTACGAGCAGTACTTC
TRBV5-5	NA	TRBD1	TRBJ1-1	CASSRQGPDTEAFF	TGTGCCAGCAGCCGACAGGGACCCGACACTGAAGCTTTCTTT
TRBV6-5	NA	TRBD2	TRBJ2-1	CASSKGLAGVEQFF	TGTGCCAGCAGTAAGGGACTAGCGGGGGTGGAGCAGTTCTTC
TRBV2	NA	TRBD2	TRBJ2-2	CASSAGGWYTGELFF	TGTGCCAGCAGTGCGGGGGGTTGGTACACCGGGGAGCTGTTTTTT
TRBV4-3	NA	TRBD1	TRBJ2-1	CASSQDPGTGGYNEQFF	TGCGCCAGCAGCCAAGATCCCGGGACAGGGGGCTACAATGAGCAGTTCTTC
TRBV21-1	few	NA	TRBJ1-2	CASSKAQERTRHTGLSGYTF	TGTGCCAGCAGCAAAGCCCAGGAGAGGACCCGCCATACAGGGCTGAGTGGCTACACCTTC
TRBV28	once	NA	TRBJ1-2	CASSLENYGYTF	TGTGCCAGCAGTTTGGAGAACTATGGCTACACCTTC
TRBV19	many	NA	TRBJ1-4	CASSTKGGATNEKLFF	TGTGCCAGTAGTACTAAAGGAGGGGCAACTAATGAAAAACTGTTTTTT
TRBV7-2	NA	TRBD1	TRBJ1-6	CASSSDRVNSPLHF	TGTGCCAGCAGCTCGGACAGGGTTAATTCACCCCTCCACTTT
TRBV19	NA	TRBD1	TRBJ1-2	CASEQGGGYTF	TGTGCCAGCGAACAAGGGGGCGGCTACACCTTC
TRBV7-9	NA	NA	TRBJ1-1	CASSFPVNTEAFF	TGTGCCAGCAGCTTTCCCGTGAACACTGAAGCTTTCTTT
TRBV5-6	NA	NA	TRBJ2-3	CASSLNAAYTDTQYF	TGTGCCAGCAGCTTGAACGCTGCCTACACAGATACGCAGTATTTT
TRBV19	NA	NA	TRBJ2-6	CASSVRGTGANVLTF	TGTGCCAGTAGTGTCAGGGGCACTGGGGCCAACGTCCTGACTTTC
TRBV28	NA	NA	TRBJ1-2	CASSRGPYGYTF	TGTGCCAGCAGTCGAGGTCCTTATGGCTACACCTTC
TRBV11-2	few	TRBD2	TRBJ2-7	CASSLGASGGARLYEQYF	TGTGCCAGCAGCTTAGGGGCTAGCGGGGGGGCAAGACTCTACGAGCAGTACTTC
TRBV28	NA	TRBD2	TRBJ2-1	CASSYHSRGYYNEQFF	TGTGCCAGCAGCTACCACTCGCGGGGGTACTACAATGAGCAGTTCTTC
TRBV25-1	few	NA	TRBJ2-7	CASSGGGQLLSYEQYF	TGTGCCAGCAGTGGGGGGGGCCAATTGTTATCCTACGAGCAGTACTTC
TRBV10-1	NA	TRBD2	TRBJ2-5	CASSPSASGVQETQYF	TGCGCCAGCTCTCCCAGTGCTAGCGGGGTTCAAGAGACCCAGTACTTC
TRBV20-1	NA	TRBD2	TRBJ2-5	CSASPSGSGLETQYF	TGCAGTGCTAGTCCCAGCGGGAGCGGGCTGGAGACCCAGTACTTC
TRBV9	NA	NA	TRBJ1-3	CASSYGVSGNTIYF	TGTGCCAGCAGCTACGGGGTGTCTGGAAACACCATATATTTT
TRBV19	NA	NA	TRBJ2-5	CASSIEETQYF	TGTGCCAGTAGTATCGAAGAGACCCAGTACTTC
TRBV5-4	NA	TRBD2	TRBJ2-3	CASLPAGALGDTQYF	TGTGCCAGCCTTCCAGCGGGAGCGTTGGGAGATACGCAGTATTTT
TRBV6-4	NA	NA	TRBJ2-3	CASSDSSGLPTDTQYF	TGTGCCAGCAGTGACTCCTCGGGACTCCCCACAGATACGCAGTATTTT
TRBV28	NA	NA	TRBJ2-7	CASGGSREQYF	TGTGCCAGCGGGGGGTCGCGCGAGCAGTACTTC
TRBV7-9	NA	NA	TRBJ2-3	CASSYLGGVGTDTQYF	TGTGCCAGCAGCTACTTAGGGGGGGTGGGCACAGATACGCAGTATTTT
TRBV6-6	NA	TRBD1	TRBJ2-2	CASRQTGEGHTGELFF	TGTGCCAGCAGACAGACAGGGGAAGGGCACACCGGGGAGCTGTTTTTT
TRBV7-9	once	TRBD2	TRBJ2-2	CASSLAVASGNTGELFF	TGTGCCAGCAGCTTAGCCGTCGCTAGCGGGAACACCGGGGAGCTGTTTTTT
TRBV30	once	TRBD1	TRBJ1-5	CAWSDGQGNQPQHF	TGTGCCTGGAGTGATGGACAGGGAAATCAGCCCCAGCATTTT
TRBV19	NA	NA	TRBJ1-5	CASSIEPAGRSAQHF	TGTGCCAGTAGTATAGAACCCGCAGGCAGATCAGCCCAGCATTTT
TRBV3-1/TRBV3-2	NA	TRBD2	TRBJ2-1	CASSRGGAGGGNEQFF	TGTGCCAGCAGCCGAGGCGGTGCGGGGGGGGGCAATGAGCAGTTCTTC